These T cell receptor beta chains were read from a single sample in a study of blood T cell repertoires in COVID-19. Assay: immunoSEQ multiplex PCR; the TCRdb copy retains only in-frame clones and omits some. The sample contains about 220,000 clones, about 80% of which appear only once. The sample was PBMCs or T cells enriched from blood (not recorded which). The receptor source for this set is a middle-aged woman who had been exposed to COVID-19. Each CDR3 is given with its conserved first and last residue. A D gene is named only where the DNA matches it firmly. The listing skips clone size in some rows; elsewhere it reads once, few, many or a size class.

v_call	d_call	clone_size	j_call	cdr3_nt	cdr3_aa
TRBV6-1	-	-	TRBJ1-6	TGTGCCAGCAGTGAAGGGACACCTCGGGATTCACCCCTCCACTTT	CASSEGTPRDSPLHF
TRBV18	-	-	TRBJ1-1	TGTGCCAGCTCACCTCGACGGGACACTGAAGCTTTCTTT	CASSPRRDTEAFF
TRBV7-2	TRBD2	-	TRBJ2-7	TGTGCCAGCAGCTCCCCCACTAGCGGGGAAACCCTCCCTTACGACGAGCAGTACTTC	CASSSPTSGETLPYDEQYF
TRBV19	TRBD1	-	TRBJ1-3	TGTGCCAGTAGTAGCAGACAGGGTCGAGGAAACACCATATATTTT	CASSSRQGRGNTIYF
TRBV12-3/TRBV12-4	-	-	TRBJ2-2	TGTGCCAGCAATGGAGGGGGGGAGCTGTTTTTT	CASNGGGELFF
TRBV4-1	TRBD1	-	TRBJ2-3	TGCGCCAGCAGCCCCCATGAGGACAGGGGGGTCGGGCGTGCGCAGTATTTT	CASSPHEDRGVGRAQYF
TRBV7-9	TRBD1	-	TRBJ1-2	TGTGCCAGCAGCTGGACAGGGTCTGACTATGGCTACACCTTC	CASSWTGSDYGYTF
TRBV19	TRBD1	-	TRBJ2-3	TGTGCCAGTAGTAGCCGGGGACAGCAAAGCACAGATACGCAGTATTTT	CASSSRGQQSTDTQYF
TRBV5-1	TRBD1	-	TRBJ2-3	TGCGCCAGCACCCAAGGGACAGCCCAGGATACGCAGTATTTT	CASTQGTAQDTQYF
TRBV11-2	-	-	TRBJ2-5	TGTGCCAGCAGCTTCAAAGAGACCCAGTACTTC	CASSFKETQYF
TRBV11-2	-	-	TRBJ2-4	TGTGCCAGCAGCTTAGGTTCAGGTCTGCTGAACATTCAGTACTTC	CASSLGSGLLNIQYF
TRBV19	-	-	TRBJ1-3	TGTGCCAGTAGTATCCCCTTCTACTCTGGAAACACCATATATTTT	CASSIPFYSGNTIYF
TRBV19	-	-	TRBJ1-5	TGTGCCAGTACCAGTATGGGGGGTTATCAGCCCCAGCATTTT	CASTSMGGYQPQHF
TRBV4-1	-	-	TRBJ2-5	TGCGCCAGCAGCGTGGCGGAGCGGCAAGAGACCCAGTACTTC	CASSVAERQETQYF
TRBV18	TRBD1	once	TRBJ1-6	TGTGCCAGCTCCCCGGGACAGGTCAATTCACCCCTCCACTTT	CASSPGQVNSPLHF
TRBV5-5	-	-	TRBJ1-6	TGTGCCAGCAGCTTGGGCCAGAGCGCCCTGACGGAGAATTCACCCCTCCACTTT	CASSLGQSALTENSPLHF
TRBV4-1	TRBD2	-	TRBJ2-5	TGCGCCAGCAGCCAGGGACTAGCGGGGGGGCGGCAGACCCAGTACTTC	CASSQGLAGGRQTQYF
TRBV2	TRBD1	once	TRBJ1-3	TGTGCCAGCAAGGAAAACAGGGGAGGATCTGGAAACACCATATATTTT	CASKENRGGSGNTIYF
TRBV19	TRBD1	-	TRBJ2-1	TGTGCCAGTAGTAACCGGGACAGCAATGAGCAGTTCTTC	CASSNRDSNEQFF
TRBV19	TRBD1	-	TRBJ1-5	TGTGCCAGTAGTGGGACAGGGGGCCGAAGCAATCAGCCCCAGCATTTT	CASSGTGGRSNQPQHF
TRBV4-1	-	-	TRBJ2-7	TGCGCCAGCAGCCCACCCAGGCAGACGCTTAACTACGAGCAGTACTTC	CASSPPRQTLNYEQYF
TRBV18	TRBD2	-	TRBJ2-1	TGTGCCAGCTCACCAGCCGGGGCGGGGGGCCAATACAATGAGCAGTTCTTC	CASSPAGAGGQYNEQFF